This T cell receptor beta chain stems from a study of regulatory T cells in long-lasting Graves disease. Study-level results: Favoring TRBV28, TRBJ1-2 and TRBJ2-5 was a feature seen in persistent disease.

Specified time point: persistent/refractory GD, antithyroid drugs over 5 years with positive TRAb. Scientists built the TCR library using RNA that was extracted from PBMCs. EDTA tubes collected roughly 9.6 milliliters of peripheral blood. Building the TCR beta libraries relied on iRepertoire HTBI primers, and CDR3 regions underwent Arm-PCR. MiXCR, applied by TCRdb to the multiplex PCR reads, yields one record per CDR3 protein. The data hold a few hundred thousand distinct CDR3 sequences, with approximately 20% observed a single time. Only a few counts were recorded for this clonotype. Its antigen is currently unknown. Trimming pared 4 bases from V and 7 bases from J, leaving 11 bases between. In germline, CDR1 is SGHTA, CDR2 FQGNSA. The CDR3 covers 12 residues.

The rearrangement uses TRBV7-2 and TRBJ2-7; TRBD1 might be the D (5 bases). The receptor comes from a female donor with Graves disease. This specimen was peripheral blood mononuclear cells (PBMCs), taken when the disease was refractory, from a patient treated with antithyroid drugs. In nucleotides, the CDR3 is TGTGCCAGCAGCTCTTTCCAGGGTGAGCAGTACTTC. Amino acids: CASSSFQGEQYF.